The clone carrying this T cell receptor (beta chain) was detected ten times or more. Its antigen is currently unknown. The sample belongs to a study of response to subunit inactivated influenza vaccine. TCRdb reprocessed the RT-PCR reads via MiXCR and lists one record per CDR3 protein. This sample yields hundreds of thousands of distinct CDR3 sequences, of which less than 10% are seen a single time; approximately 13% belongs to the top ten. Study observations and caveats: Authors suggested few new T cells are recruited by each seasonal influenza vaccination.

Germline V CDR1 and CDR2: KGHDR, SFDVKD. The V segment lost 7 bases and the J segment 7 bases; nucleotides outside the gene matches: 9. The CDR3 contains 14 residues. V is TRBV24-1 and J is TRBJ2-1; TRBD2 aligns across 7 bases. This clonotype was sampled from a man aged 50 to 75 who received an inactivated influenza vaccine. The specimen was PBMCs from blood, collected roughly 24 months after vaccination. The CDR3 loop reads CATRGGSSTNEQFF. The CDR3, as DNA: TGTGCCACCAGGGGCGGGAGTTCTACAAATGAGCAGTTCTTC.